Reported below is one T cell receptor beta chain. Its antigen is still unknown. The data originate from a study of cytomegalovirus exposure and HLA in healthy donors. Only in-frame clones appear in the TCRdb table, and some are missing; sequencing was by immunoSEQ multiplex PCR. The table records about 350,000 clones, approximately 90% of them present only once. Findings of the study overall: The study labeled 150 to 200 TCR beta chains cytomegalovirus-associated. There were a few CMV-associated chains whose specificity for CMV antigens was confirmed in vitro.

Trimming pared 5 bases from V and 0 bases from J, leaving 14 bases between. CDR3 length: 16 residues. The germline gives CDR1 MDHEN, CDR2 SYDVKM. The origin of this receptor is a woman aged 25 to 39 in good health and CMV-seropositive. The chain has TRBV28 and TRBJ2-1; the D gene is possibly TRBD2 (6 bases). What was sequenced was PBMCs. CDR3 in amino acids: CASSHKRASSYNEQFF. CDR3 coding DNA: TGTGCCAGCAGTCATAAGCGGGCGAGCTCCTACAATGAGCAGTTCTTC.